These 2 T cell receptor beta chains came from one sample sequenced in a study of cytomegalovirus exposure and HLA in healthy donors. It was with 60 Vbeta and 13 Jbeta primers that the PCR ran. The repertoire was sequenced with immunoSEQ multiplex PCR; TCRdb's copy has only in-frame clones and lacks some. This table has approximately 200,000 clones, just over 75% appearing once. Sample: PBMCs. Source of these receptors: a man aged 25-40 years in good health and CMV-seronegative.

This clone was recorded only once. The chain employs TRBV4-1 and TRBJ2-4, with 7 bases identical to TRBD2. The V segment lost 1 base and the J segment 7 bases; nucleotides outside the gene matches: 7. Looked up from germline, CDR1 is MGHRA and CDR2 is YSYEKL. This CDR3 is built from 15 residues. CDR3 coding DNA: TGCGCCAGCAGCCAAGTCGGCGGGAGTGGGAACATTCAGTACTTC. It codes for CASSQVGGSGNIQYF.

This chain joins TRBV7-9 and TRBJ1-2; D uncertain. The germline V gene has CDR1 SEHNR and CDR2 FQNEAQ (reference sequence). This CDR3 is built from 14 residues. V lost 2 bases to trimming and J lost 8 bases, with 15 bases between them. The CDR3 DNA reads TGTGCCAGCAGCTTACCAGCGGTCCAGTGGGGCTACACCTTC. Translation: CASSLPAVQWGYTF.